Presented here are 29 T cell receptor beta chains from one specimen sequenced in a study of T cell changes during pregnancy in multiple sclerosis. This table comes from immunoSEQ multiplex PCR, and its TCRdb copy is limited to in-frame clones, with some not included. The sample carries around 51,000 clones, 93% recorded once. The input for sequencing was peripheral blood, taken in the second trimester of pregnancy. All receptors come from a female donor with multiple sclerosis, enrolled in a pregnancy study.

V gene TRBV30 combines with J gene TRBJ2-1; D may be TRBD1 (6 bases). The CDR3 has 13 amino acids. CDR1 is GTSNPN, CDR2 SVGIG, per germline (reference sequence). V lost 0 bases to trimming and J lost 6 bases, with 9 bases between them. The CDR3 spells CAWSVSGANEQFF. Here the CDR3 DNA reads TGTGCCTGGAGTGTATCAGGGGCCAATGAGCAGTTCTTC.

V and J are TRBV27 and TRBJ2-7, with D possibly TRBD2 on 5 matching bases. This CDR3 is 22 amino acids long. Between the trimmed V and J ends, which lost 7 bases and 2 bases, there was a span of 39 bases. CDR1 and CDR2 from the germline V gene are MNHEY and SMNVEV (reference sequence). CDR3 DNA: TGTGCCAGCAAGTTACCAGCCTCAGGCCGGGGAGCCCCTCAGGCCGGGGCCTACGAGCAGTACTTC. Translated: CASKLPASGRGAPQAGAYEQYF.

The chain couples TRBV29-1 to TRBJ2-7; perhaps TRBD1 as D (6 bases). Germline CDR1 reads SQVTM; CDR2 reads ANQGSEA. Trimming left V 3 bases short and J 3 bases short, with 15 bases between. This CDR3 is built from 14 residues. CDR3 sequence (DNA): TGCAGCGTTGATTCCTCGGACAGCCACTACGAGCAGTACTTC. It codes for CSVDSSDSHYEQYF.

The chain recombines TRBV12-5 with TRBJ1-5; D remains ambiguous. V lost 6 bases and J lost 4, with 10 bases in between. From germline, CDR1 is LGHNT and CDR2 FRNRAP. This CDR3 has 13 residues. In nucleotides, the CDR3 is TGTGCTAGTGGAAGTGGAGGAAATCAGCCCCAGCATTTT. It encodes CASGSGGNQPQHF.

J is TRBJ2-2 and V is TRBV25-1; 10 bases agree with TRBD1. The length of the CDR3 is 18 residues. Losses at the gene ends were 10 bases for V and 1 base for J; bases not matched to a gene: 15. CDR1 and CDR2 (germline): MGHDK, SYGVNS. The CDR3 spells CATSPISTGGMNTGELFF. The CDR3 nucleotides are TGTGCCACCTCCCCGATCTCGACAGGGGGCATGAACACCGGGGAGCTGTTTTTT.

The gene calls are TRBV6-6 and TRBJ1-1; no clear D. Germline V gene lookup returns CDR1 MNHNY and CDR2 SVGAGI (reference sequence). The CDR3 is made up of 15 amino acids. V lost 6 bases to trimming and J lost 0 bases, with 14 bases between them. In nucleotides, the CDR3 is TGTGCCAGCAGGGCGGATCCCGTCATGAACACTGAAGCTTTCTTT. This codes for CASRADPVMNTEAFF.

The chain carries TRBV5-1 and TRBJ2-1; D is undetermined. The V gene lost 0 bases and the J gene lost 3 bases, with 13 bases spanning the gap. The germline V gene encodes CDR1 SGHRS and CDR2 YFSETQ. This CDR3 has 16 amino acids. The CDR3 protein is CASSLASNRNYNEQFF. CDR3 DNA: TGCGCCAGCAGCTTGGCCTCAAACAGAAACTACAATGAGCAGTTCTTC.

The gene calls are TRBV4-3 and TRBJ2-1; D is perhaps TRBD1 (6 bases). Per germline, CDR1 LGHNA and CDR2 YSLEER. Between the trimmed V and J ends, which lost 4 bases and 7 bases, there was a span of 14 bases. The CDR3 runs 14 residues. CDR3 in amino acids: CASSRTVVGNEQFF. The CDR3 nucleotides are TGCGCCAGCAGCCGGACAGTGGTCGGGAATGAGCAGTTCTTC.

This CDR3 reads CATSERLNSYNEQFF. For the CDR3, the DNA is TGTGCCACCAGCGAGAGACTCAACTCCTACAATGAGCAGTTCTTC. The rearrangement joins TRBV15 to TRBJ2-1; the D is unclear. Germline assignment: CDR1 LNHNV and CDR2 YYDKDF (reference sequence). This CDR3 is 15 amino acids long. V gave up 5 bases and J gave up 0 bases, with 11 bases separating them.

V gene TRBV6-6 combines with J gene TRBJ1-2; no clear D. V lost 7 bases, J lost 8 bases, and 17 bases lay in between. This CDR3 is built from 13 residues. Germline-derived CDR1 and CDR2 are MNHNY and SVGAGI (reference sequence). Here the CDR3 DNA reads TGTGCCAGCATCCCGACGACCGGGTTCGGCTACACCTTC. It codes for CASIPTTGFGYTF.

V and J are TRBV18 and TRBJ2-6; the D is unclear. Germline V gene data show CDR1 as KGHSH and CDR2 as LQKENI. The CDR3 spans 15 residues. Trimming stripped 2 bases from V and 0 bases from J, with 5 bases between. In nucleotides, the CDR3 is TGTGCCAGCTCACCAGTAGACTCTGGGGCCAACGTCCTGACTTTC. This codes for CASSPVDSGANVLTF.

This chain connects TRBV19 to TRBJ2-2, with D unclear. The CDR3 is 14 residues long. V was clipped by 3 bases and J by 4 bases, with 9 bases between them. The germline CDR1 and CDR2 sequences are LNHDA and SQIVND (reference sequence). The CDR3 reads CASSISGGTGELFF. For the CDR3, the DNA is TGTGCCAGTAGTATCTCCGGCGGCACCGGGGAGCTGTTTTTT.

The V and J genes are TRBV28 and TRBJ1-5, with a weak D call TRBD1 (5 bases). The V gene's germline CDR1 is MDHEN and CDR2 SYDVKM. This CDR3 spans 15 amino acids. Trimming cost V 3 bases and J 1 base, with 10 bases left between them. This chain's CDR3 is CASSLVKGSNQPQHF. The CDR3 DNA follows: TGTGCCAGCAGTTTGGTCAAGGGGAGCAATCAGCCCCAGCATTTT. Complete variable domain (other parts from reference TRBV28 and TRBJ1-5): DVKVTQSSRYLVKRTGEKVFLECVQDMDHENMFWYRQDPGLGLRLIYFSYDVKMKEKGDIPEGYSVSREKKERFSLILESASTNQTSMYLCASSLVKGSNQPQHFGDGTRLSIL.

J is TRBJ1-3 and V is TRBV7-9; D not certain. Germline V gene data show CDR1 as SEHNR and CDR2 as FQNEAQ (reference sequence). This CDR3 contains 12 residues. V was trimmed by 8 bases and J by 4 bases, leaving 9 bases between them. CDR3 sequence (DNA): TGTGCCAGCGGGCCAGGAGGAAACACCATATATTTT. Residues: CASGPGGNTIYF.

Here the CDR3 DNA reads TGTGCCAGCAGACCGGGGGAGGAGCAGGGTGAGCAGTTCTTC. This encodes CASRPGEEQGEQFF. This sequence joins TRBV2 and TRBJ2-1; the D gene is possibly TRBD2 (6 bases). The CDR3 contains 14 residues. V was trimmed by 6 bases and J by 9 bases, leaving 18 bases between them. Germline V gene data show CDR1 as SNHLY and CDR2 as FYNNEI.

The gene calls are TRBV4-3 and TRBJ1-2, with 8 positions matching TRBD1. Germline-derived CDR1 and CDR2 are LGHNA and YSLEER. V trimming: 2 bases; J trimming: 4 bases; junction bases outside the gene matches: 9. The CDR3 runs to 16 residues. The CDR3 reads CASSQTPGGAGYGYTF. The CDR3 DNA sequence: TGCGCCAGCAGCCAAACTCCAGGGGGCGCCGGCTATGGCTACACCTTC.

The chain joins TRBV6-1 to TRBJ1-1; D might be TRBD1 (6 bases). The CDR3 is 14 residues long. The germline gives CDR1 MNHNS, CDR2 SASEGT. V was pared by 1 base and J by 1 base, with 7 bases between. This chain's CDR3 is CASSEVTGNTEAFF. CDR3 in DNA: TGTGCCAGCAGTGAAGTGACAGGGAACACTGAAGCTTTCTTT.

There are a few counts of this clone. The V and J genes are TRBV21-1 and TRBJ2-5; the table calls TRBD2, which could not be checked here. TRBV21-1 constitutes a pseudogene. This CDR3 is built from 15 residues. The CDR3: CASSKYGLGQETQYF. The CDR3 DNA is TGTGCCAGCAGCAAATATGGACTAGGGCAAGAGACCCAGTACTTC.

V gene TRBV4-3 combines with J gene TRBJ2-1, with D perhaps matching TRBD2 (6 bases). The V end lost 1 base, the J end lost 1 base, and 14 bases lay between the germline ends. This CDR3 is 17 amino acids long. Germline CDR1 reads LGHNA; CDR2 reads YSLEER. DNA of the CDR3: TGCGCCAGCAGCCAAGTCTTAGCGGCGGGGTCCTACAATGAGCAGTTCTTC. It yields the protein CASSQVLAAGSYNEQFF.

The chain couples TRBV5-1 to TRBJ2-1; 10 bases match TRBD2. Germline loops: CDR1 SGHRS, CDR2 YFSETQ. There are 20 residues in the CDR3. The V segment lost 0 bases and the J segment 1 base; nucleotides outside the gene matches: 13. The CDR3 DNA follows: TGCGCCAGCAGCTTGGTTGGACTAGCGGCCCTTGTAACATCCTACAATGAGCAGTTCTTC. It translates to CASSLVGLAALVTSYNEQFF.

The chain employs TRBV27 and TRBJ2-3, with a weak D call TRBD2 (5 bases). This CDR3 contains 17 residues. Germline assignment: CDR1 MNHEY and CDR2 SMNVEV (reference sequence). V was shortened by 6 bases and J by 0 bases, with 19 bases between the two germline ends. The CDR3 nucleotides are TGTGCCAGCAGCCCCTCGGGCGCAGAGGGTAGCACAGATACGCAGTATTTT. Protein: CASSPSGAEGSTDTQYF.

The V call is TRBV7-3, the J call TRBJ2-1, with D possibly matching TRBD1 (6 bases). Trimming stripped 5 bases from V and 2 bases from J, with 13 bases between. The CDR3 is 15 residues long. Germline V CDR1 and CDR2: SGHTA, FQGTGA. CDR3 loop: CASSPTGSPYNEQFF. CDR3 in DNA: TGTGCCAGCAGCCCCACAGGGAGCCCCTACAATGAGCAGTTCTTC.

V and J are TRBV5-4 and TRBJ1-2; 11 bases are a match to TRBD1. Per the germline V gene, CDR1 is SGHNT and CDR2 is YYREEE (reference sequence). The length of the CDR3 is 16 residues. J gave up 6 bases and V 4 bases, and 11 bases lay outside the gene matches. The DNA of the CDR3 is TGTGCCAGCAGCCCTGGACAGGGGGCTTCTGTCGATGGCTACACCTTC. It is translated as CASSPGQGASVDGYTF.

The chain carries TRBV27 and TRBJ1-2; D is uncertain. The germline CDR1 and CDR2 sequences are MNHEY and SMNVEV (reference sequence). Trimming removed 0 bases from V and 5 bases from J, with 7 bases in between. The CDR3 consists of 13 residues. The DNA for the CDR3 is TGTGCCAGCAGTTTATCCGCCGCGTATGGCTACACCTTC. Translating gives CASSLSAAYGYTF.

The chain employs TRBV27 and TRBJ2-6; 12 bases are shared with TRBD1. This CDR3 comprises 18 residues. The V gene's germline CDR1 is MNHEY and CDR2 SMNVEV (reference sequence). V was clipped by 3 bases and J by 4 bases; unmatched bases: 7. This chain's CDR3 is CASSLGTGGAWGANVLTF. The CDR3 DNA sequence: TGTGCCAGCAGTTTGGGGACAGGGGGCGCCTGGGGGGCCAACGTCCTGACTTTC.

The chain has TRBV7-9 and TRBJ2-7; 7 bases match TRBD2. This CDR3 is 16 amino acids long. Germline V CDR1 and CDR2: SEHNR, FQNEAQ (reference sequence). J was trimmed by 7 bases and V by 1 base; bases with no gene match: 13. CDR3 nucleotide sequence: TGTGCCAGCAGCTTAGGAGGCGGGAGCCCGGTCAGGGAGCAGTACTTC. Residues: CASSLGGGSPVREQYF.

This chain joins TRBV4-3 and TRBJ1-1; D uncertain. CDR1 is LGHNA, CDR2 YSLEER, per germline. CDR3 size: 16 residues. Trimming removed 0 bases from V and 7 bases from J, with 18 bases in between. CDR3 protein: CASSQDGDRRGIEAFF. In DNA, the CDR3 is TGCGCCAGCAGCCAAGACGGAGACCGACGAGGTATTGAAGCTTTCTTT.

The rearrangement joins TRBV29-1 to TRBJ1-4; TRBD1 might be the D (5 bases). Per the germline V gene, CDR1 is SQVTM and CDR2 is ANQGSEA. Trimming removed 7 bases at V and 5 bases at J, with 14 bases between. CDR3 size: 13 residues. The CDR3 reads CSAYGGGNEKLFF. CDR3 nucleotides: TGCAGCGCCTACGGGGGGGGGAATGAAAAACTGTTTTTT.

This chain uses TRBV29-1 with TRBJ1-1; D is unclear. Per the germline V gene, CDR1 is SQVTM and CDR2 is ANQGSEA. Trimming stripped 5 bases from V and 1 base from J, with 5 bases between. The length of the CDR3 is 11 residues. In DNA, the CDR3 is TGCAGCGTTCTAGAGAACACTGAAGCTTTCTTT. It encodes CSVLENTEAFF.